This T cell receptor (beta chain) originates from a study of cytomegalovirus exposure and HLA in healthy donors. Details on this clone: Its target is not known.

Whole-study results and caveats: A list of 150 or so TCR beta chains associated with cytomegalovirus was given.

The PCR was carried out with 60 Vbeta primers and 13 Jbeta primers. Produced via immunoSEQ multiplex PCR; TCRdb's table is partial and in-frame only. The sample has under 200,000 clones; 62% are singletons. This clonotype was sampled from a man in his forties or fifties in good health and CMV-seronegative. Sequences were obtained from PBMCs.

This CDR3 reads CASRGGTSGYEQYF. The CDR3 DNA reads as TGTGCCAGCAGGGGTGGGACTAGCGGATACGAGCAGTACTTC. The chain recombines TRBV27 with TRBJ2-7, with 11 bases aligning to TRBD2. The germline gives CDR1 MNHEY, CDR2 SMNVEV (reference sequence). The CDR3 extends over 14 amino acids. The trim removed 6 bases at V and 4 bases at J, leaving 5 bases unmatched.